Presented here are 2 T cell receptor beta chains from one specimen sequenced in a study of radiation and T cells in renal cell carcinoma. Data came from immunoSEQ multiplex PCR; TCRdb stores just in-frame clones and leaves some out. The sample includes 100,000 to 150,000 clones, 82% of them seen just once. Specified time point: baseline pretreatment blood. The treatment was: 15 Gy SBRT to primary tumor, nephrectomy 4 weeks later. The sample consisted of blood, taken from a patient whose treatment included radiotherapy and nephrectomy. The receptors come from a woman aged 60-75 years with renal cell carcinoma.

The chain recombines TRBV28 with TRBJ2-7, with 9 bases matching TRBD1. The CDR3 length is 15 residues. Germline values: CDR1 MDHEN, CDR2 SYDVKM. J was trimmed by 0 bases and V by 6 bases; bases with no gene match: 6. CDR3 sequence: CASSPQGQGSYEQYF. CDR3 sequence (DNA): TGTGCCAGCAGCCCCCAGGGACAGGGCTCCTACGAGCAGTACTTC.

This chain uses TRBV7-2 with TRBJ2-7; TRBD1 matches 7 bases. Unmatched junction bases numbered 4, after V lost 3 bases and J lost 2 bases. Germline CDR1 is SGHTA and CDR2 is FQGNSA. CDR3 size: 14 residues. CDR3 loop: CASSLGQLTYEQYF. Here the CDR3 DNA reads TGTGCCAGCAGCTTGGGACAGCTAACCTACGAGCAGTACTTC.